This entry is about one T cell receptor beta chain. Its antigen is unidentified. Germline V gene data show CDR1 as LNHDA and CDR2 as SQIVND (reference sequence). With V trimmed by 3 bases and J by 2 bases, 19 bases remained unmatched. CDR3 length: 20 amino acids. The assay was immunoSEQ multiplex PCR, and TCRdb's table has in-frame clones only and misses some. Of 90,000 to 100,000 clones listed, about 91% are singletons. This sample is drawn from a study of graft-versus-host responses after intestinal transplantation. Study overall: Once they had received anti-thymocyte globulin induction, all recipients took tacrolimus and steroids for about three years. Findings of the study overall: Recipient marrow held GvH clones, some first seen in ileum or blood.

The specimen was unstimulated CD8+ T cells sorted from spleen or lymph node cells, collected before intestinal transplant. The chain carries TRBV19 and TRBJ2-7; TRBD1 agrees at 10 bases. This TCR came from a human donor who received an intestinal transplant. The CDR3 loop reads CASSIGTAGQGYGDPYEQYF. Here the CDR3 DNA reads TGTGCCAGTAGTATTGGGACCGCGGGACAGGGGTACGGTGATCCCTACGAGCAGTACTTC. The complete variable domain, with remaining parts taken from reference TRBV19 and TRBJ2-7, reads DGGITQSPKYLFRKEGQNVTLSCEQNLNHDAMYWYRQDPGQGLRLIYYSQIVNDFQKGDIAEGYSVSREKKESFPLTVTSAQKNPTAFYLCASSIGTAGQGYGDPYEQYFGPGTRLTVT.